This T cell receptor (beta chain) emerged from a study of T cells after yellow fever vaccination. TCR cDNA was made by 5'RACE template switching, adding a universal primer site and UMIs. Using its own MiXCR run on the 5' RACE reads, TCRdb lists one record per CDR3 protein. The sample has under 150,000 distinct CDR3 sequences; 7.7% are singletons. The sample holds many counts of this clonotype. Its antigen is unknown. Overall study findings and caveats: Abundant clonotypes (contaminants from the bulk population) could be present in FACS-sorted repertoires. Most clones from primary vaccination were detected again post-booster (approximately 97% CD4, more than 85% CD8). Secondary responses were weaker yet peaked faster, day 5 versus 15.

The receptor comes from a man aged 25-45 years who received the YFV17D yellow fever vaccine. This specimen was CD4+ T cells sorted from PBMCs, taken 5 days after the yellow fever booster vaccination.

The CDR3, as DNA: TGTGCCAGCAGCGCTTCCGGCCGGGGAAACACTGAAGCTTTCTTT. As protein: CASSASGRGNTEAFF. The rearrangement links TRBV6-5 to TRBJ1-1; no clear D. Germline CDR1 reads MNHEY; CDR2 reads SVGAGI. V lost 6 bases and J 2 bases, leaving 16 bases between the germline ends. The CDR3 runs 15 residues.